These 20 T cell receptor beta chains were all obtained from the same sample, sequenced in a study of T-cell memory formation after mild COVID-19. TCRdb independently ran MiXCR on the 5' RACE reads; one entry per CDR3 protein. The data show about 360,000 distinct CDR3 sequences, roughly 14% seen once. The specimen was PBMCs or a T cell subset sorted from them (not recorded which). The receptor source for this set is a young man who had mild COVID-19 (a few samples of this study predate the infection). Cell type and time point are not known.

This clonotype appeared a few times. The chain is built from TRBV9 and TRBJ2-2; D is perhaps TRBD2 (5 bases). Germline V CDR1 and CDR2: SGDLS, YYNGEE. There are 15 residues in the CDR3. Trimming shortened V by 6 bases and J by 4 bases, and 16 bases separated the two germline ends. The chain's CDR3 is CASTLDGGPTGELFF. The CDR3 DNA is TGTGCCAGCACCTTAGACGGCGGGCCCACCGGGGAGCTGTTTTTT. Full variable domain (remainder filled in from reference TRBV9 and TRBJ2-2): DSGVTQTPKHLITATGQRVTLRCSPRSGDLSVYWYQQSLDQGLQFLIQYYNGEERAKGNILERFSAQQFPDLHSELNLSSLELGDSALYFCASTLDGGPTGELFFGEGSRLTVL.

This clonotype has more than one count but fewer than ten. At one end the junction does not follow the germline gene, possibly because of a read error. The chain is built from TRBV12-5 and TRBJ1-1; 8 bases line up with TRBD1. CDR1 LGHNT and CDR2 FRNRAP come from the germline V gene. The CDR3 totals 13 residues. In nucleotides, the CDR3 is TGTGCTAGTGGTTTGGTAGGGCCAGGGGGCTGGATCTTT. Amino acid sequence: CASGLVGPGGWIF.

The V gene is TRBV5-1, the J gene TRBJ2-5, with 14 bases fitting TRBD2. Germline values: CDR1 SGHRS, CDR2 YFSETQ. J lost 4 bases, V lost 4 bases, and 6 bases had no gene match. The CDR3 is 16 residues long. The CDR3 DNA follows: TGCGCCAGCAGCGCAGGACTAGCGGGGGGAGGAGAGACCCAGTACTTC. The encoded protein is CASSAGLAGGGETQYF.

This clonotype turned up a few times. The chain links TRBV12-3 or TRBV12-4 to TRBJ1-2, with a weak D call TRBD1 (6 bases). CDR3 size: 15 residues. The V end lost 5 bases, the J end lost 8 bases, and 21 bases lay between the germline ends. CDR3 nucleotide sequence: TGTGCCAGCAGTCCCCACGTGGCCACAGGGAACGGCTACACCTTC. Its protein is CASSPHVATGNGYTF.

This clonotype came up a few times. The chain combines TRBV5-4 with TRBJ1-1, with D unresolved. The germline gives CDR1 SGHNT, CDR2 YYREEE (reference sequence). There are 14 residues in the CDR3. The V and J ends lost 3 bases and 2 bases respectively, with 11 bases between them. CDR3 DNA sequence: TGTGCCAGCAGCTCCCGGTCCCTTAACACTGAAGCTTTCTTT. Translated: CASSSRSLNTEAFF.

This clonotype was observed a handful of times. The chain uses TRBV7-9 and TRBJ2-2; 8 bases match TRBD1. This CDR3 has 16 amino acids. The ends lost 5 bases at V and 5 bases at J; junction bases unmatched: 10. Germline assignment: CDR1 SEHNR and CDR2 FQNEAQ (reference sequence). The CDR3 DNA follows: TGTGCCAGCAGCGCATCCGGGACAGGAGTGACCGGGGAGCTGTTTTTT. It is translated as CASSASGTGVTGELFF.

There are many counts of this clonotype. This chain connects TRBV4-1 to TRBJ2-3; D possibly corresponds to TRBD2 (5 bases). The CDR3 runs 12 residues. V lost 5 bases, J lost 4 bases, and 7 bases lay in between. Germline V lookup: CDR1 MGHRA, CDR2 YSYEKL. The CDR3 region has the DNA TGCGCCAGCAGCGGGAGTCCAGATACGCAGTATTTT. Protein: CASSGSPDTQYF.

This clonotype was seen many times. The CDR3 bases are TGCGCCAGCAGGCCTCTGACTAGCGGGGGCATCAAGGAGCAGTTCTTC. Its protein product is CASRPLTSGGIKEQFF. The J gene is TRBJ2-1, the V gene TRBV4-1; 12 positions match TRBD2. CDR1 and CDR2 from the germline V gene are MGHRA and YSYEKL. V trimming: 6 bases; J trimming: 10 bases; junction bases outside the gene matches: 13. The CDR3 length is 16 residues.

The rearrangement links TRBV7-3 to TRBJ2-3, with 13 bases lining up with TRBD2. Germline V gives CDR1 SGHTA, CDR2 FQGTGA. Germline trimming cut 4 bases from V and 3 bases from J; bases unmatched to any gene: 4. The CDR3 covers 16 residues. DNA for the CDR3: TGTGCCAGCAGCTCGGGACTAGCGGGGCCAACAGATACGCAGTATTTT. This codes for CASSSGLAGPTDTQYF.

This clonotype was seen a few times. The rearrangement uses TRBV20-1 and TRBJ2-5; D is possibly TRBD2 (5 bases). CDR3 length: 13 amino acids. Germline V gene lookup returns CDR1 DFQATT and CDR2 SNEGSKA (reference sequence). V lost 6 bases and J lost 7, with 18 bases in between. The CDR3 here is CSAEGRTAGTQYF. CDR3 in DNA: TGCAGTGCAGAAGGACGGACCGCGGGGACCCAGTACTTC.

The rearrangement uses TRBV6-5 and TRBJ2-3; 7 bases are shared with TRBD2. This CDR3 contains 15 residues. CDR1 is MNHEY and CDR2 is SVGAGI in the germline V gene. The ends lost 2 bases at V and 6 bases at J; junction bases unmatched: 8. CDR3 DNA sequence: TGTGCCAGCAGTTACCAGCGGGGTAGGTCCGATACGCAGTATTTT. Its protein is CASSYQRGRSDTQYF.

The chain recombines TRBV7-9 with TRBJ2-3; D ambiguous. Germline-derived CDR1 and CDR2 are SEHNR and FQNEAQ (reference sequence). V lost 5 bases, J lost 1 base, and 13 bases lay in between. The CDR3 length is 15 residues. The chain's CDR3 is CASSPGEQGTDTQYF. The CDR3 coding sequence is TGTGCCAGCAGCCCGGGCGAGCAAGGCACAGATACGCAGTATTTT.

This chain links TRBV11-2 with TRBJ2-2; no firm D call. Trimming shortened V by 7 bases and J by 6 bases, and 18 bases separated the two germline ends. The CDR3 length is 15 residues. Germline assignment: CDR1 SGHAT and CDR2 FQNNGV. CDR3 DNA sequence: TGTGCCAGCACCCCGCTCGGGTGGATTTCCGGGGAGCTGTTTTTT. Its translation is CASTPLGWISGELFF.

The chain couples TRBV5-6 to TRBJ1-1; 8 bases fit TRBD1. CDR1 is SGHDT and CDR2 is YYEEEE in the germline V gene. The CDR3 sequence is 16 residues long. The V and J ends lost 2 bases and 4 bases, in that order; junction bases with no gene match: 10. In DNA, the CDR3 is TGTGCCAGCAGCTTAGTTGACAGGGGCGGGAGCACTGAAGCTTTCTTT. Translated: CASSLVDRGGSTEAFF.

This clonotype showed up just a few times. The chain has TRBV23-1 and TRBJ2-4; 9 bases agree with TRBD1. TRBV23-1 is known as an ORF, though its function is uncertain. J was trimmed by 0 bases and V by 6 bases; bases with no gene match: 15. This CDR3 has 19 residues. The CDR3 DNA sequence: TGCGCCAGCAGCGCCCCGGGACAGGGCTCGGTGGTAGCCAAAAACATTCAGTACTTC. Translated, it gives CASSAPGQGSVVAKNIQYF.

V is TRBV5-1 and J is TRBJ1-6, with D hard to call. Per germline, CDR1 SGHRS and CDR2 YFSETQ. Trimming removed 0 bases from V and 7 bases from J, with 14 bases in between. The CDR3 is 16 residues long. The CDR3 here is CASSLVRVRGNSPLHF. CDR3 DNA sequence: TGCGCCAGCAGCTTGGTCCGGGTAAGAGGCAATTCACCCCTCCACTTT.

The J gene is TRBJ2-3, the V gene TRBV7-2; the D gene is possibly TRBD1 (5 bases). This CDR3 has 15 residues. Germline CDR1 reads SGHTA; CDR2 reads FQGNSA. Trimming shortened V by 5 bases and J by 2 bases, and 14 bases separated the two germline ends. The CDR3 loop is CASSARVGATDTQYF. CDR3 DNA sequence: TGTGCCAGCAGCGCACGCGTAGGGGCCACAGATACGCAGTATTTT.

The chain joins TRBV5-5 to TRBJ1-2; a possible D gene is TRBD1 (5 bases). The CDR3 spans 14 residues. The germline V gene encodes CDR1 SGHKS and CDR2 YYEKEE (reference sequence). The V gene lost 3 bases and the J gene lost 3 bases, with 12 bases spanning the gap. CDR3: CASSSLGGYYGYTF. CDR3 sequence (DNA): TGTGCCAGCAGCTCACTCGGGGGGTACTATGGCTACACCTTC.

This clonotype was counted between two and nine times. The chain has TRBV7-2 and TRBJ1-4, with D perhaps TRBD1 (5 bases). V gave up 5 bases and J gave up 0 bases, with 10 bases separating them. Germline V lookup: CDR1 SGHTA, CDR2 FQGNSA. The CDR3 spans 15 residues. The CDR3 nucleotides are TGTGCCAGCAGCCGTGACAGCGCAACTAATGAAAAACTGTTTTTT. Translation: CASSRDSATNEKLFF.

This clonotype occurred a few times. The V and J genes are TRBV6-6 and TRBJ2-5; the D is unclear. CDR1 MNHNY and CDR2 SVGAGI come from the germline V gene (reference sequence). This CDR3 is built from 13 residues. The ends were cut back, 2 bases at V and 4 bases at J, with 8 bases in the middle. The CDR3: CASSYEDRETQYF. DNA of the CDR3: TGTGCCAGCAGTTACGAGGACCGAGAGACCCAGTACTTC.